The sequence of this TCR beta chain was determined in a study of T cells in Graves' hyperthyroidism and ophthalmopathy. Study results and limitations: Ophthalmopathy stood apart from stable hyperthyroidism in a 13 V-J model. The majority of expanded thyroid clonotypes above 0.001 also appeared in blood.

RNA transcripts gave rise to amplified TCR beta CDR3 regions. Using the HTBI primer set, a first-round RT-PCR was run on the TCR CDR3. TCRdb re-called the multiplex PCR reads with MiXCR, one entry per CDR3 protein. Among over 450,000 distinct CDR3 sequences, 17% were seen once, and the ten largest hold approximately 16%. This clonotype was counted many times. Its target is unknown. Inclusion characteristics of ophthalmopathy patients comprised a Clinical Activity Score of at least 3, a NOSPECS grade of at least 4, and duration under 3 months. It was uncontrolled infection, other autoimmune disease, pregnancy or lactation that excluded patients. Germline values: CDR1 GTSNPN, CDR2 SVGIG (reference sequence). The CDR3 totals 16 residues. Trimming stripped 1 base from V and 0 bases from J, with 16 bases between.

The chain recombines TRBV30 with TRBJ2-7; D may be TRBD2 (5 bases). Sequencing was done on a sample of blood. This sequence originates from a woman between 18 and 29 years old with Graves' ophthalmopathy. The chain's CDR3 is CAWSASKKRSSYEQYF. DNA of the CDR3: TGTGCCTGGAGTGCTAGCAAGAAACGTAGCTCCTACGAGCAGTACTTC.